This T cell receptor (beta chain) was obtained from a study of blood T cell repertoires in COVID-19. As for the study in general: Sites in the United States, Italy and Spain provided acute and convalescent COVID-19 samples. PBMCs, B-cell-depleted T cells, or T cells were the source of the cDNA or gDNA that made up the material.

Germline lookup yields CDR1 KGHSH and CDR2 LQKENI. V dropped 3 bases and J dropped 7; count of bases not matched to a gene: 7. CDR3 length: 15 amino acids. As processed by the authors: Reference gene primer amplification gave nucleated cell count estimates. Assay used: immunoSEQ multiplex PCR; TCRdb lists only in-frame clones, some missing. For V, J and clone size, that table is used; D and trimming come from the DNA. The data contain about 50,000 clones, approximately 86% of them seen just once; the ten biggest clones take up more than 13%. Sequences were obtained from peripheral blood. The chain carries TRBV18 and TRBJ2-1; 9 bases are a match to TRBD2. The clonotype was recovered from a human donor in a cohort sampled during active COVID-19. The CDR3 bases are TGTGCCAGCTCACCGGCTAGCGGGATGGATAATGAGCAGTTCTTC. Encoded protein: CASSPASGMDNEQFF.